This record concerns one T cell receptor beta chain sequence. The sample originates from a study of cytomegalovirus exposure and HLA in healthy donors. Amplification used 60 Vbeta primers and 13 Jbeta primers. The protocol was immunoSEQ multiplex PCR, while the TCRdb copy is restricted to in-frame clones and leaves out a portion. The table has more than 95,000 clones, 75% seen once. CDR3 length equals 16 residues. CDR1 LNHDA and CDR2 SQIVND come from the germline V gene (reference sequence). Trimming removed 4 bases from V and 4 bases from J; junction bases left unmatched: 10. The receptor was isolated from a woman aged 18-29 years in good health and CMV-seronegative. The chain links TRBV19 to TRBJ2-3, with 8 bases matching TRBD1. Sample: PBMCs. CDR3 residues: CASSKRTGSGADTQYF. CDR3 coding DNA: TGTGCCAGTAGTAAGAGGACAGGGAGTGGAGCAGATACGCAGTATTTT.